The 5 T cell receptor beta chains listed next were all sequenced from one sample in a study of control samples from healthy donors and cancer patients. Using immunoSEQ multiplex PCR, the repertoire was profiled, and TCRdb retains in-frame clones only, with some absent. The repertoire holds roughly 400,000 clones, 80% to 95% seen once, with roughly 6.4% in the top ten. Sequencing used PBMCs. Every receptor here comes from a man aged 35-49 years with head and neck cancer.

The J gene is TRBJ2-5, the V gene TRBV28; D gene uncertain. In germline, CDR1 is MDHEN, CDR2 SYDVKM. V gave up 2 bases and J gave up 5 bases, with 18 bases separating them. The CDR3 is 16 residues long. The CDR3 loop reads CASSLHPMASWETQYF. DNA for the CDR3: TGTGCCAGCAGTTTACACCCAATGGCCAGCTGGGAGACCCAGTACTTC.

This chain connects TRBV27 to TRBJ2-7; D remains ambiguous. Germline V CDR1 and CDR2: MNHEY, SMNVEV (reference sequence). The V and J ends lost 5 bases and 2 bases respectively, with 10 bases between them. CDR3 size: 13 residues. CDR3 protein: CASSHGRTYEQYF. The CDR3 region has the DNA TGTGCCAGCAGTCACGGACGGACCTACGAGCAGTACTTC.

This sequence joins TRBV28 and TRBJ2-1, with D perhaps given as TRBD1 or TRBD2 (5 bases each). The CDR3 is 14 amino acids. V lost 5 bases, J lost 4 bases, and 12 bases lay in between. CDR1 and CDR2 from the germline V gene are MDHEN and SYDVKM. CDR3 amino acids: CASSIPGRYNEQFF. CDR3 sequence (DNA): TGTGCCAGCAGTATACCGGGACGTTACAATGAGCAGTTCTTC.

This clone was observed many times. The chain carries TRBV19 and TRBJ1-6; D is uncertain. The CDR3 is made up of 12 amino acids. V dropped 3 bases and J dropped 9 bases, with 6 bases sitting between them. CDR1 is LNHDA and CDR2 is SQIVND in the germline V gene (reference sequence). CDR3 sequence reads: CASSIQLSPLHF. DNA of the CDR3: TGTGCCAGTAGTATTCAGCTTTCACCCCTCCACTTT.

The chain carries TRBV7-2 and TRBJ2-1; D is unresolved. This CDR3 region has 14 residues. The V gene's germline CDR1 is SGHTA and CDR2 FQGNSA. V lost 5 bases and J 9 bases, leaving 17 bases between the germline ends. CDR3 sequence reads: CASSPSRTTSEQFF. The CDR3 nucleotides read TGTGCCAGCAGCCCCTCCCGTACCACCTCTGAGCAGTTCTTC.